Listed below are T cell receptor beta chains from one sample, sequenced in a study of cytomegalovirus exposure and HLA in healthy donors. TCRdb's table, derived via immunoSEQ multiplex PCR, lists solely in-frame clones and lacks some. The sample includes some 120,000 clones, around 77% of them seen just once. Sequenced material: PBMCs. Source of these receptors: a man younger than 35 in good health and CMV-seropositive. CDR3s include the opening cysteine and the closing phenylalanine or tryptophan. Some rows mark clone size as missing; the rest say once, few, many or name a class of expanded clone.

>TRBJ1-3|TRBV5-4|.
CASSYFGQAWAPGNTIYF
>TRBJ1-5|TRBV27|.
CASSPDRYQPQHF
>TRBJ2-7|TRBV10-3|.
CAISAGVGDEQYF
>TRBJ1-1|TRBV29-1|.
CSVEVGTGSWTEAFF
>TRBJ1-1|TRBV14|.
CASSQGQNTEAFF
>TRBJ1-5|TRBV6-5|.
CASRRDSSGQPQHF
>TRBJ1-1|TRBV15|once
CATSNKGVGLGTEAFF
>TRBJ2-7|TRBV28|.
CASSSLGLLSEQYF
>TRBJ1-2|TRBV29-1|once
CSVREETNYGYTF
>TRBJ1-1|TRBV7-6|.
CASSLGTEVNTEAFF
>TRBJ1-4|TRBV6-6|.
CASSYSTGANEKLFF
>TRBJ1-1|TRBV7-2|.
CASSLYSSTGVNTEVFF
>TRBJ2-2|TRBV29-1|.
CSAEGQRTGELFF
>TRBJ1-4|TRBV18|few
CASSPDRGSSNEKLFF
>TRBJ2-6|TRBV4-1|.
CASSQRRAGANVLTF
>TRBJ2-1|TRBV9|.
CASNTPGGEQFF
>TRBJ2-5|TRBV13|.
CASSIFQETQYF
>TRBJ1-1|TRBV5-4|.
CASSLGQGVVDTEAFF
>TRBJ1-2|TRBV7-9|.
CASSLGLGTGDGYTF
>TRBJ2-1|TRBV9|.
CASSVAGGKDEQFF
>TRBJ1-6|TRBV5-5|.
CASRRTGGESPLHF
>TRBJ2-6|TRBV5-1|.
CASSLTGPGQGSGANGLTF
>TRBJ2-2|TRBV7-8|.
CASRHSTGELFF
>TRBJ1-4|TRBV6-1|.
CASTFNEKLFF
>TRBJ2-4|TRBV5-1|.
CASSAGLAGLAKNIQYF
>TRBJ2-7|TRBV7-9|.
CASSLAPQFEQYF
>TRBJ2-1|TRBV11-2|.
CASSFAGEYNEQFF
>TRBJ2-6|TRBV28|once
CASSTQGSGANVLTF
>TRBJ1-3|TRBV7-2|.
CASSPTAGRGSGNTIYF
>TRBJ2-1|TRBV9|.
CASSYTSGGYNEQFF
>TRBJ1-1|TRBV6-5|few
CASAIGTEAFF
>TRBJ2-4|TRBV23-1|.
CASSPPGQERNIQYF
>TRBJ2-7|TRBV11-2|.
CASSITGGASYEQYF
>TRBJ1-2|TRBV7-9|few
CASSLSGVHNGYTF
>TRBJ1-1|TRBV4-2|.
CASSQVLGGATEAFF
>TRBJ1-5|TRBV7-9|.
CASSLEGARDQPQHF
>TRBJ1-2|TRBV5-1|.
CASSFGGSYGYTF
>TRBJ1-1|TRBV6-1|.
CASSYKGVAFF
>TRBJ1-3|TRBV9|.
CASSVEITGGSGNTIYF
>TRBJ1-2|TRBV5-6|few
CASSLKRNYGYTF
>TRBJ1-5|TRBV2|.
CASRRQGAGNQPQHF
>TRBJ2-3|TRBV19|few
CASSLPVSDTQYF
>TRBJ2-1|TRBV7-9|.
CASSLAQVSSYNEQFF
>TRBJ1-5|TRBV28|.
CASSGTYSNQPQHF
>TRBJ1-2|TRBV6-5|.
CASRSFGGYTF
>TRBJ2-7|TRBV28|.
CASSLWTGLGTSGNEQYF
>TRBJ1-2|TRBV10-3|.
CAISESPGQPYGYTF
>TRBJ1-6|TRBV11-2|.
CASSPLRRSSYNSPLHF
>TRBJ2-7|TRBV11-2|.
CASSFPGQGYEQYF
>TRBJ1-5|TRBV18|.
CASSPSGQPQHF
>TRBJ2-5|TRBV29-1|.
CSVEEGSLFETQYF
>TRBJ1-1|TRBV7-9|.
CASSPRQLGAFF
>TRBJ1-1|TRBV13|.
CASSPVTGADTEAFF